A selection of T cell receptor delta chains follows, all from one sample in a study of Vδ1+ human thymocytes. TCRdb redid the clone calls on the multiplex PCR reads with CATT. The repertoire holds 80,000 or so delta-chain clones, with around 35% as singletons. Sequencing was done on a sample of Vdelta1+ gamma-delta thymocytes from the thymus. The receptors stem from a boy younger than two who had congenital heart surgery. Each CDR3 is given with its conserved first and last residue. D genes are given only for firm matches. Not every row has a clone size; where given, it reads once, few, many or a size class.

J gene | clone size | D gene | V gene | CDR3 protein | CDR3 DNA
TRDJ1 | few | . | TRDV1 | CALGEGGPGGYTDKLIF | TGTGCTCTTGGGGAAGGAGGCCCTGGCGGGTACACCGATAAACTCATCTTT
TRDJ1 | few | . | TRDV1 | CALGEGFRPYTDKLIF | TGTGCTCTTGGGGAAGGGTTTAGGCCGTACACCGATAAACTCATCTTT
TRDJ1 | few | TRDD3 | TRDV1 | CALYTWGINTDKLIF | TGTGCTCTTTACACCTGGGGGATTAACACCGATAAACTCATCTTT
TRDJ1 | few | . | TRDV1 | CALGGKKGPDTDKLIF | TGTGCTCTTGGGGGAAAAAAAGGTCCGGACACCGATAAACTCATCTTT
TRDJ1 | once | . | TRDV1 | CALGEFHGHRTGRFSGSDKLIF | TGTGCTCTTGGGGAATTTCATGGGCACCGTACTGGGAGATTCTCCGGCAGCGATAAACTCATCTTT
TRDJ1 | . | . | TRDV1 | CALGELSPRGRYTDNLIF | TGTGCTCTTGGGGAACTCTCCCCCCGTGGTCGTTACACCGATAACCTCATCTTT
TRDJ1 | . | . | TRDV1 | CALGENLLPAPEPNTDKLIF | TGTGCTCTTGGGGAAAACCTTCTTCCGGCGCCTGAGCCCAACACCGATAAACTCATCTTT
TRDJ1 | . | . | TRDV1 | CALGSPSYVGWGIHKLIF | TGTGCTCTTGGGTCCCCTTCCTACGTAGGTTGGGGGATTCATAAACTCATCTTT
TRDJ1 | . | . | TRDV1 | CALGELPTATWGSRYTDKLIF | TGTGCTCTTGGGGAACTTCCTACTGCTACTTGGGGGTCCCGGTACACCGATAAACTCATCTTT
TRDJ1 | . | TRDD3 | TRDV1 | CALGERHGWGIRVLTDKLIF | TGTGCTCTTGGGGAACGACACGGCTGGGGGATACGGGTGTTGACCGATAAACTCATCTTT
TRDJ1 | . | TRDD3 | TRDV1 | CALGELDSYPRAGGLDPYTDKLIF | TGTGCTCTTGGGGAACTAGATAGCTACCCCCGGGCTGGGGGATTAGACCCGTACACCGATAAACTCATCTTT
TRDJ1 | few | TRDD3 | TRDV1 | CALGDPPYLKLPTRVGDTQYTDKLIF | TGTGCTCTTGGGGACCCACCCTACCTCAAACTTCCTACTCGGGTGGGGGATACTCAATACACCGATAAACTCATCTTT
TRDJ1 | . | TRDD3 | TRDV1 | CALGTSGVPPGGYAKLIF | TGTGCTCTTGGGACCTCAGGAGTTCCGCCTGGGGGATATGCTAAACTCATCTTT
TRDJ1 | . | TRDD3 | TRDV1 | CALGERSYRGGYLRTDKLIF | TGTGCTCTTGGGGAACGGTCCTACAGGGGGGGATACCTTCGCACCGATAAACTCATCTTT
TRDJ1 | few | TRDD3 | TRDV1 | CALGEVLGDRYTDKLIF | TGTGCTCTTGGGGAAGTCCTGGGGGATCGGTACACCGATAAACTCATCTTT
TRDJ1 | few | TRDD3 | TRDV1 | CALGGYPHPYWGIQKPYTDKLIF | TGTGCTCTTGGGGGATACCCCCACCCGTACTGGGGGATACAAAAACCGTACACCGATAAACTCATCTTT
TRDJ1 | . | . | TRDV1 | CALGDFFPFTDKLIF | TGTGCTCTTGGGGATTTTTTCCCTTTCACCGATAAACTCATCTTT
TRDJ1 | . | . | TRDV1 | CALSPIQGGDRHTDKLIF | TGTGCTCTTTCCCCAATCCAGGGAGGGGATCGTCACACCGATAAACTCATCTTT
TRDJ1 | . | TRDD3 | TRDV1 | CALGDGSDLGDKDDKLIF | TGTGCTCTTGGGGATGGATCAGACCTGGGGGATAAGGACGATAAACTCATCTTT
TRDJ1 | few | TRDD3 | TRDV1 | CALGEPSNLGDTNKTDKLIF | TGTGCTCTTGGGGAACCCTCCAATTTGGGGGATACGAATAAGACCGATAAACTCATCTTT
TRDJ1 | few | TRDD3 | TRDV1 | CALGEFPFLPVSILGDRADKLIF | TGTGCTCTTGGGGAATTCCCCTTCCTGCCCGTCTCGATACTGGGGGATCGGGCCGATAAACTCATCTTT
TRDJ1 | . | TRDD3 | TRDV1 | CALGEPLLPHPGGYTDKLIF | TGTGCTCTTGGGGAACCCCTTCTTCCGCATCCTGGGGGATACACCGATAAACTCATCTTT
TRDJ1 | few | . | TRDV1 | CALGYTDKLIF | TGTGCTCTTGGGTATACCGATAAACTCATCTTT
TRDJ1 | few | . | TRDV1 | CALGSPRAAGKLIF | TGTGCTCTTGGGTCCCCGAGGGCCGCGGGTAAACTCATCTTT
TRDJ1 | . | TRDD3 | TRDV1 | CALGEHREFGGYRTDKLIF | TGTGCTCTTGGGGAACACAGGGAGTTTGGGGGATACCGAACCGATAAACTCATCTTT
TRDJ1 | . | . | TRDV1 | CALGELPLTYTDKLIF | TGTGCTCTTGGGGAACTACCGTTGACCTACACCGATAAACTCATCTTT
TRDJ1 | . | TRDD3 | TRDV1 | CALVLPTPTGGVKGGTDKLIF | TGTGCTCTTGTTTTACCCACGCCTACTGGGGGAGTGAAGGGGGGCACCGATAAACTCATCTTT
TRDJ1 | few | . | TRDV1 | CALGAAIPNIWGNTDKLIF | TGTGCTCTTGGGGCCGCTATTCCCAACATTTGGGGAAATACCGATAAACTCATCTTT
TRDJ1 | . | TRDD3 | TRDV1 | CALGEIILVWGITYTDKLIF | TGTGCTCTTGGGGAAATAATCCTGGTCTGGGGGATTACGTACACCGATAAACTCATCTTT
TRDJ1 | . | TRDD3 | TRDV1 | CALGERSRPTWGLLGITDKLIF | TGTGCTCTTGGGGAAAGGTCCCGGCCTACGTGGGGTTTACTGGGGATCACCGATAAACTCATCTTT
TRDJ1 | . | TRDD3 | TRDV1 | CALGERCGGIQYTDKLIF | TGTGCTCTTGGGGAACGGTGTGGGGGGATACAATACACCGATAAACTCATCTTT
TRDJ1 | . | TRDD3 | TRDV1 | CALGERATRGYSGTDKLIF | TGTGCTCTTGGGGAACGAGCTACCCGGGGATATTCCGGCACCGATAAACTCATCTTT
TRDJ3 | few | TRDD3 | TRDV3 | CAFLFLRWGILKTWDTRQMFF | TGTGCCTTTCTCTTCCTACGGTGGGGGATACTCAAAACCTGGGACACCCGACAGATGTTTTTC
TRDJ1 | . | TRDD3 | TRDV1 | CALGEHRYLGGYLGTTDKLIF | TGTGCTCTTGGGGAACACCGCTACCTTGGGGGATACCTGGGGACCACCGATAAACTCATCTTT
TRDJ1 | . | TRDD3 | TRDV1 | CALGDVPQKYWGPLYTDKLIF | TGTGCTCTTGGGGACGTTCCCCAAAAGTACTGGGGGCCTTTGTACACTGATAAACTCATCTTT
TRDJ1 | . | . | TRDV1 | CALGELWGGPGRYTDKLIF | TGTGCTCTTGGGGAACTCTGGGGAGGACCAGGGAGGTACACCGATAAACTCATCTTT
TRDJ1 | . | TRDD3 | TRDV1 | CALGEDFTYWGIRTDKLIF | TGTGCTCTTGGGGAAGACTTTACGTACTGGGGGATACGGACCGATAAACTCATCTTT
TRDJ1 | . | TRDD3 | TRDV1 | CALGETTTRLGTGGFTDKLIF | TGTGCTCTTGGGGAAACAACTACGCGCCTTGGGACTGGGGGGTTCACCGATAAACTCATCTTT
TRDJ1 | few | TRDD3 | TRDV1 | CALAMGLLPYWGIRGIDKLIF | TGTGCTCTCGCTATGGGCCTTCTACCGTACTGGGGGATACGGGGGATTGATAAACTCATCTTT
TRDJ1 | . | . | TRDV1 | CALGIPPPWWRPYTDKLIF | TGTGCTCTTGGGATACCCCCCCCCTGGTGGCGCCCATACACCGATAAACTCATCTTT